The 6 T cell receptor beta chains given below trace back to one sample, sequenced in a study of T cell changes during pregnancy in multiple sclerosis (dated by TCRdb to the late 2010s). The method was the immunoSEQ multiplex PCR assay. Here the immuneACCESS table is served through TCRdb, limited to in-frame sequences with V and J called. Missing clones are a known gap in these copies; in checked studies unresolved V genes cover under half, and the rest lacks a known reason. Within this sample are around 86,000 clones, with 90% to 95% of them counted one time only. The ten most abundant clones make up 1% of the sample. This specimen consisted of peripheral blood, obtained in the first trimester of pregnancy. The source of these receptors is a female donor with multiple sclerosis, enrolled in a pregnancy study.

The chain employs TRBV5-1 and TRBJ2-3, with TRBD2 matching over 11 bases. The germline V gene encodes CDR1 SGHRS and CDR2 YFSETQ. Losses at the gene ends were 4 bases for V and 2 bases for J; bases not matched to a gene: 6. The CDR3 runs 16 residues. The CDR3 here is CASSISGRADTDTQYF. The CDR3 coding sequence is TGCGCCAGCAGCATTAGCGGGAGGGCAGACACAGATACGCAGTATTTT. Full variable domain (missing parts from reference TRBV5-1 and TRBJ2-3): KAGVTQTPRYLIKTRGQQVTLSCSPISGHRSVSWYQQTPGQGLQFLFEYFSETQRNKGNFPGRFSGRQFSNSRSEMNVSTLELGDSALYLCASSISGRADTDTQYFGPGTRLTVL.

CDR3 in DNA: TGTGCCATCAGCCCTGGACAGGGCAACTATGGCTACACCTTC. Translated: CAISPGQGNYGYTF. The chain recombines TRBV10-3 with TRBJ1-2; 8 bases agree with TRBD1. Germline-derived CDR1 and CDR2 are ENHRY and SYGVKD. The CDR3 sequence is 14 residues long. The V gene end was trimmed by 6 bases and the J gene end by 2 bases; junction bases not matched to a gene: 5.

The rearrangement uses TRBV7-3 and TRBJ2-3; D is unresolved. Trimming cost V 0 bases and J 7 bases, with 11 bases left between them. This CDR3 is built from 14 residues. Looked up from germline, CDR1 is SGHTA and CDR2 is FQGTGA. Here the CDR3 reads CASSLTYSMNTQYF. The CDR3 bases are TGTGCCAGCAGCTTAACGTACTCCATGAATACGCAGTATTTT. The full variable domain, in which reference TRBV7-3 and TRBJ2-3 provide the parts outside the CDR3, is GAGVSQTPSNKVTEKGKYVELRCDPISGHTALYWYRQSLGQGPEFLIYFQGTGAADDSGLPNDRFFAVRPEGSVSTLKIQRTERGDSAVYLCASSLTYSMNTQYFGPGTRLTVL.

The chain uses TRBV10-2 and TRBJ2-1; 7 bases agree with TRBD1. The V segment lost 6 bases and the J segment 10 bases; nucleotides outside the gene matches: 15. The germline V gene has CDR1 WSHSY and CDR2 SAAADI. This CDR3 has 15 amino acids. The CDR3 loop reads CASSIIATGVEEQFF. As DNA, the CDR3 is TGCGCCAGCAGCATTATTGCTACAGGGGTTGAGGAGCAGTTCTTC.

This sequence joins TRBV5-5 and TRBJ1-2; TRBD1 matches 7 bases. Germline V lookup: CDR1 SGHKS, CDR2 YYEKEE (reference sequence). The V segment lost 0 bases and the J segment 3 bases; nucleotides outside the gene matches: 11. The CDR3 sequence is 17 residues long. CDR3 nucleotide sequence: TGTGCCAGCAGCTTGGTACCTGGGACAGAGGCCCACTATGGCTACACCTTC. Encoded protein: CASSLVPGTEAHYGYTF. Based on the CDR3 plus reference TRBV5-5 and TRBJ1-2, the full variable domain is DAGVTQSPTHLIKTRGQQVTLRCSPISGHKSVSWYQQVLGQGPQFIFQYYEKEERGRGNFPDRFSARQFPNYSSELNVNALLLGDSALYLCASSLVPGTEAHYGYTFGSGTRLTVV.

This chain links TRBV9 with TRBJ1-3; a weak D match, TRBD1 (6 bases). With 4 bases removed from V and 3 bases from J, the gap between germline ends came to 20 bases. The CDR3 has 17 residues. Germline loops: CDR1 SGDLS, CDR2 YYNGEE. CDR3 coding DNA: TGTGCCAGCAGCCCGACCCCAGGTGGCAGGGGTGGAAACACCATATATTTT. This gives the protein CASSPTPGGRGGNTIYF.